This T cell receptor beta chain was retrieved from a study of shared clonotypes between healthy human individuals. Germline CDR1 and CDR2: SEHNR and FQNEAQ (reference sequence). The CDR3 is 12 amino acids. Trimming left V 6 bases short and J 8 bases short, with 11 bases between. The method was immunoSEQ multiplex PCR; TCRdb's version includes in-frame clones alone and lacks a portion of them. The data contain 2 million to 2.5 million clones, 93% of them seen just once; the ten biggest clones take up about 0.37%. This clonotype was sampled from a man between 18 and 29 years old in good health. Some clones in this sample may be carry-over from other donors' samples. The sample consisted of naive CD4+ T cells from PBMCs. Documented subset: CD45RA+ positively selected. The chain links TRBV7-9 to TRBJ2-1; unclear D gene. CDR3 coding DNA: TGTGCCAGCAGTTCTCTGTATTATGAGCAGTTCTTC. Its translation is CASSSLYYEQFF.